Presented here are 11 T cell receptor beta chains from one specimen sequenced in a study of blood T cells in healthy people across ages. It was with a sample-barcoded 5' primer and a J-beta primer mix that a second PCR of roughly 7 to 12 cycles was run. TCRdb re-called the 5' RACE reads through MiXCR, storing one row per CDR3 protein. The sample shows about 1.5 million distinct CDR3 sequences, around two fifths of them seen only once. Sequenced input: blood. Source of these receptors: a woman aged 18-30 years in good health.

In its sample, this clonotype was seen a few times. The rearrangement uses TRBV4-2 and TRBJ1-3; D gene unclear. This CDR3 comprises 18 residues. CDR1 is LGHNA, CDR2 YNFKEQ, per germline. V was trimmed by 1 base and J by 0 bases, leaving 16 bases between them. CDR3 sequence reads: CASSQGSSGRGSGNTIYF. The CDR3, as DNA: TGTGCCAGCAGCCAAGGCTCCTCCGGACGGGGCTCTGGAAACACCATATATTTT.

This clonotype was detected many times. The chain couples TRBV4-1 to TRBJ1-6; D not certain. Per the germline V gene, CDR1 is MGHRA and CDR2 is YSYEKL. The germline V and J ends were trimmed by 2 bases and 4 bases, with 6 bases remaining between them. CDR3 length: 14 residues. In nucleotides, the CDR3 is TGCGCCAGCAGCCAACGGGAATATAATTCACCCCTCCACTTT. It codes for CASSQREYNSPLHF.

The rearrangement uses TRBV7-2 and TRBJ2-5, with D possibly being TRBD1 or TRBD2 (5 bases each). Germline lookup yields CDR1 SGHTA and CDR2 FQGNSA. V was clipped by 0 bases and J by 7 bases, with 15 bases between them. The CDR3 is made up of 15 amino acids. This chain's CDR3 is CASSLAGAGVRTQYF. For the CDR3, the DNA is TGTGCCAGCAGCTTAGCCGGGGCCGGGGTGCGGACCCAGTACTTC.

This chain links TRBV6-4 with TRBJ1-5, with 7 bases aligning to TRBD1. V shed 6 bases, J shed 0 bases, and the junction held 14 bases outside the gene matches. The CDR3 totals 18 residues. CDR1 MRHNA and CDR2 SNTAGT come from the germline V gene. The chain's CDR3 is CASRAWRDRSYSNQPQHF. The CDR3 DNA reads as TGTGCCAGCAGGGCCTGGCGGGACAGAAGCTATAGCAATCAGCCCCAGCATTTT.

This chain links TRBV6-1 with TRBJ1-5; 9 bases map to TRBD1. Germline trimming cut 6 bases from V and 7 bases from J; bases unmatched to any gene: 10. The germline V gene encodes CDR1 MNHNS and CDR2 SASEGT. This CDR3 comprises 15 residues. The CDR3: CASSRGGQGGQPQHF. The CDR3 nucleotides read TGTGCCAGCAGCCGAGGGGGACAGGGTGGGCAGCCCCAGCATTTT.

This chain joins TRBV2 and TRBJ2-5; 7 bases match TRBD2. Germline V gene sequence: CDR1 SNHLY, CDR2 FYNNEI. Germline trimming cut 4 bases from V and 1 base from J; bases unmatched to any gene: 6. This CDR3 is built from 15 residues. CDR3 in DNA: TGTGCCAGCAGTGCCCCGCGGGAGCTCCAAGAGACCCAGTACTTC. This sequence encodes CASSAPRELQETQYF.

This clonotype is a singleton in its sample. The chain uses TRBV6-4 and TRBJ2-1; tentatively, D is TRBD2 (5 bases). The V gene's germline CDR1 is MRHNA and CDR2 SNTAGT. The V end lost 3 bases, the J end lost 8 bases, and 11 bases lay between the germline ends. The CDR3 contains 13 residues. The DNA of the CDR3 is TGTGCCAGCAGTGAACAAAGCGGCTATGAGCAGTTCTTC. Translating it yields CASSEQSGYEQFF.

The chain combines TRBV7-2 with TRBJ2-5; 10 positions match TRBD2. Trimming cost V 3 bases and J 11 bases; bases outside gene matches: 15. There are 16 residues in the CDR3. Germline CDR1 SGHTA, CDR2 FQGNSA. The CDR3 sequence is CASSFQAGGLNNGQYF. CDR3 DNA sequence: TGTGCCAGCAGCTTCCAAGCGGGAGGGTTGAACAATGGGCAGTACTTC.

The gene calls are TRBV4-1 and TRBJ2-1, with D unclear. The CDR3 is 15 amino acids. Germline-derived CDR1 and CDR2 are MGHRA and YSYEKL. The ends were cut back, 2 bases at V and 5 bases at J, with 13 bases in the middle. Here the CDR3 reads CASSQNVTVNNEQFF. CDR3 in DNA: TGCGCCAGCAGCCAAAATGTCACAGTCAACAATGAGCAGTTCTTC.

The chain is built from TRBV3-1 and TRBJ2-1; D ambiguous. Trimming removed 2 bases at V and 3 bases at J, with 14 bases between. The CDR3 totals 16 residues. Germline values: CDR1 LGHDT, CDR2 YNNKEL (reference sequence). For the CDR3, the DNA is TGTGCCAGCAGCCAAACCCGTGGGTTAGACTACAATGAGCAGTTCTTC. Amino acid sequence: CASSQTRGLDYNEQFF.

The chain carries TRBV29-1 and TRBJ1-1; D gene ambiguous. From germline, CDR1 is SQVTM and CDR2 ANQGSEA. This CDR3 is built from 10 residues. Trimming removed 1 base from V and 8 bases from J, with 5 bases in between. As DNA, the CDR3 is TGCAGCGTTGAAGTTGGGGAAGCTTTCTTT. Translating gives CSVEVGEAFF.